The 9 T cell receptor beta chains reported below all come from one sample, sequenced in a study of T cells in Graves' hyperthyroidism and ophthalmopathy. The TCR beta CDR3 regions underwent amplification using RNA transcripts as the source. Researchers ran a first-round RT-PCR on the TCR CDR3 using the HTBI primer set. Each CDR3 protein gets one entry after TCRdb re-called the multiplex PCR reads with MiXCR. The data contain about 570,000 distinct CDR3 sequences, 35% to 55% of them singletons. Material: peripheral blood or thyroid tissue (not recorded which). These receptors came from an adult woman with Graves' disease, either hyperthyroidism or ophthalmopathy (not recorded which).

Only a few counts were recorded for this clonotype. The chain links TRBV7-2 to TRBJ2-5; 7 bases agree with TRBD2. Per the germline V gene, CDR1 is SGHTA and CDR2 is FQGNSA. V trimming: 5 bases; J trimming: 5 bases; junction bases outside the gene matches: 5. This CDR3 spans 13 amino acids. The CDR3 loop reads CASSPQGGETQYF. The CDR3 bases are TGTGCCAGCAGCCCGCAGGGAGGGGAGACCCAGTACTTC.

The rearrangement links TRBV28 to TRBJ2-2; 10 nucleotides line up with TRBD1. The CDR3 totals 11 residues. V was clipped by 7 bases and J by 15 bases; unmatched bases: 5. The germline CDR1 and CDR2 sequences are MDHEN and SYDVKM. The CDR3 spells CASTLGTGVFF. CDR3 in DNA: TGTGCCAGCACTCTTGGGACAGGGGTGTTTTTT.

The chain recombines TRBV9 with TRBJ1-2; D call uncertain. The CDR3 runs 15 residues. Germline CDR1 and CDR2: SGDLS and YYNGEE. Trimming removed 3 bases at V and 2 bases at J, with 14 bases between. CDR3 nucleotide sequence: TGTGCCAGCAGCGGATCCCGCGGAGCGAACTATGGCTACACCTTC. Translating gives CASSGSRGANYGYTF.

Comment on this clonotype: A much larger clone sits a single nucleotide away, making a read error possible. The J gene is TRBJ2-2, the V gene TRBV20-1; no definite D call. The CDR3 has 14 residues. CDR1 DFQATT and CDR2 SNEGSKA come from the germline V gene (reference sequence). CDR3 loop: CNARESENTGELFF. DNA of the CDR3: TGCAATGCTAGAGAATCAGAGAACACCGGGGAGCTGTTTTTT.

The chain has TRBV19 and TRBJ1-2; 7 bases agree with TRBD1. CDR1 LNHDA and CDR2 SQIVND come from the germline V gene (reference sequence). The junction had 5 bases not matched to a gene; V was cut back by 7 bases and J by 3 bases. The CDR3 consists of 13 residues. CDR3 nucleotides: TGTGCCAGTACCGGGGACAGCTACTATGGCTACACCTTC. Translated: CASTGDSYYGYTF. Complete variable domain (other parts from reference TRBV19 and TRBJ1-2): DGGITQSPKYLFRKEGQNVTLSCEQNLNHDAMYWYRQDPGQGLRLIYYSQIVNDFQKGDIAEGYSVSREKKESFPLTVTSAQKNPTAFYLCASTGDSYYGYTFGSGTRLTVV.

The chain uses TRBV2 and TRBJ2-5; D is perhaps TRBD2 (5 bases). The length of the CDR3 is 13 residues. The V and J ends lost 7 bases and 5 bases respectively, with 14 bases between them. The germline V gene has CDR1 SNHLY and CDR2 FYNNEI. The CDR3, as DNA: TGTGCCAGCAAGCGAGGGTTGGGGGAGACCCAGTACTTC. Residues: CASKRGLGETQYF.

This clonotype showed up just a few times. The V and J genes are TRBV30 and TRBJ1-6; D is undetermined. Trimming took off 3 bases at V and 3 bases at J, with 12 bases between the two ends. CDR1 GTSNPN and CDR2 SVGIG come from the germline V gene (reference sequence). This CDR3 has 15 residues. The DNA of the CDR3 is TGTGCCTGGAGCGGCAGCCCTATCTATAATTCACCCCTCCACTTT. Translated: CAWSGSPIYNSPLHF. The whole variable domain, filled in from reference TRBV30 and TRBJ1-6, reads SQTIHQWPATLVQPVGSPLSLECTVEGTSNPNLYWYRQAAGRGLQLLFYSVGIGQISSEVPQNLSASRPQDRQFILSSKKLLLSDSGFYLCAWSGSPIYNSPLHFGNGTRLTVT.

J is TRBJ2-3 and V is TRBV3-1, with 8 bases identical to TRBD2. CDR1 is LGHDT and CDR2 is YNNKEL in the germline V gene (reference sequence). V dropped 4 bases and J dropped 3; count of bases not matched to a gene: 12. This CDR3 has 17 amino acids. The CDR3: CASSPTDGGERTDTQYF. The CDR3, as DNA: TGTGCCAGCAGCCCCACCGACGGGGGGGAGAGGACAGATACGCAGTATTTT.

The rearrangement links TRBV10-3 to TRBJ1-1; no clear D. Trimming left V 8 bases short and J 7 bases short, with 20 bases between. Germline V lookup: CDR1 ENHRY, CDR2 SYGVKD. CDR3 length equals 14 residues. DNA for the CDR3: TGTGCCATCCGTCTTAGCGGGTCGTACAATGAAGCTTTCTTT. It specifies CAIRLSGSYNEAFF.